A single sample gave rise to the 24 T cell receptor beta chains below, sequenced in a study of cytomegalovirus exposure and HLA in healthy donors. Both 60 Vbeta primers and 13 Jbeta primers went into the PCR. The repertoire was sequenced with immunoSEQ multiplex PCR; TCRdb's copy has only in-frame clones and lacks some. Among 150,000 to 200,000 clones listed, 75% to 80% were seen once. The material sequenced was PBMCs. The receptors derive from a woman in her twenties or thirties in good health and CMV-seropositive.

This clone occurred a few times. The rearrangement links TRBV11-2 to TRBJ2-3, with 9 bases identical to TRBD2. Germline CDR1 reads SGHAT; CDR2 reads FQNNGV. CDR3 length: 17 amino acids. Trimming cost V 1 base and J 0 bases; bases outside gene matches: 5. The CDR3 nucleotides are TGTGCCAGCAGCTTAGCCCCTAGCGGGATTAGCACAGATACGCAGTATTTT. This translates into CASSLAPSGISTDTQYF.

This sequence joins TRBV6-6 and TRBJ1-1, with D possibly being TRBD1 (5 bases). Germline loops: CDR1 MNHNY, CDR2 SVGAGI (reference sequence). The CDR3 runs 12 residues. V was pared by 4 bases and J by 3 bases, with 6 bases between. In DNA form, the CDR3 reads TGTGCCAGCAGTTCCAGGGACACTGAAGCTTTCTTT. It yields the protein CASSSRDTEAFF.

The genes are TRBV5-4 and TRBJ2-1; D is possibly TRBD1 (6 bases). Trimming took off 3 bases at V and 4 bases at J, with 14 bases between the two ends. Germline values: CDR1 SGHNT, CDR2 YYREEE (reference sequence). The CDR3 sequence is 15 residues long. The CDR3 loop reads CASSYGTLLYNEQFF. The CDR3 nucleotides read TGTGCCAGCAGCTACGGGACACTTCTGTACAATGAGCAGTTCTTC.

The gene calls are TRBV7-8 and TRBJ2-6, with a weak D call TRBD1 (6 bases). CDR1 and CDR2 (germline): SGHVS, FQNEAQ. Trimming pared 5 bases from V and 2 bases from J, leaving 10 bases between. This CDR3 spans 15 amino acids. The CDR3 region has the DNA TGTGCCAGCAGCCAACCAGGGGCTGGGGCCAACGTCCTGACTTTC. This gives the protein CASSQPGAGANVLTF.

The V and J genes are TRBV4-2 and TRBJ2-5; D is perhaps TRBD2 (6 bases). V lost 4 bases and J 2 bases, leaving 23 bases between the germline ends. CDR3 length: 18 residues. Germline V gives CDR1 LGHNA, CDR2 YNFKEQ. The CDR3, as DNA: TGTGCCAGCAGCCTCTCAGGCAATCCCCTGGGGGGACAAGAGACCCAGTACTTC. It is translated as CASSLSGNPLGGQETQYF.

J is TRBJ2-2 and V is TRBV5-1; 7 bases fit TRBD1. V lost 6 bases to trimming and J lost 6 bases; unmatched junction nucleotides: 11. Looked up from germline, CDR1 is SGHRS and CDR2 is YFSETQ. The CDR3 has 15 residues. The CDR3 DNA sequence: TGCGCCAGCAACTTTGGTAGGGGGCGACCCGGGGAGCTGTTTTTT. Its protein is CASNFGRGRPGELFF.

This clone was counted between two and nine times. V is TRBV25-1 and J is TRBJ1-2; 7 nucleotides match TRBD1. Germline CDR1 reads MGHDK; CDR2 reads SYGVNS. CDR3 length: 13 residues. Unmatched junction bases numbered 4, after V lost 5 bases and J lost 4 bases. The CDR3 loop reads CASSQGGPYGYTF. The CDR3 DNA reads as TGTGCCAGCAGTCAGGGGGGTCCCTATGGCTACACCTTC.

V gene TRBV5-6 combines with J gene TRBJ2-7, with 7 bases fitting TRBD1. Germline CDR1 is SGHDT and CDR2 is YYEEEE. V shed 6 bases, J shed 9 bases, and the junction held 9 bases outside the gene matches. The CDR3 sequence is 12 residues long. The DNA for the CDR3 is TGTGCCAGCAACTACCCGGCAGGGGGGCAGTACTTC. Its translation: CASNYPAGGQYF.

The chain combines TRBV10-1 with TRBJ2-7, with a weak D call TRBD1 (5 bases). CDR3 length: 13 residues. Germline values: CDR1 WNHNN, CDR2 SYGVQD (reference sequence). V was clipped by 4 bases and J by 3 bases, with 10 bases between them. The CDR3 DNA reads TGCGCCAGCAGTGGGACACCCTACTACGAGCAGTACTTC. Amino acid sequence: CASSGTPYYEQYF.

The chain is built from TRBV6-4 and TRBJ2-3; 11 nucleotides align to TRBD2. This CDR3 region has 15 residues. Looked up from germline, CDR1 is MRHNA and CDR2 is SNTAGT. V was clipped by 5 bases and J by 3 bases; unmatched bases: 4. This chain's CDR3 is CASSTIAGGTDTQYF. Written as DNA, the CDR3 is TGTGCCAGCAGTACCATAGCGGGGGGGACAGATACGCAGTATTTT.

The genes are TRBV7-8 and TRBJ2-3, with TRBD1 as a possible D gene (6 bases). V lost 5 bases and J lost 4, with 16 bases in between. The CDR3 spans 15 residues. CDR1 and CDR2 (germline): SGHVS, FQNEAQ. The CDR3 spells CASSLRQVLSDTQYF. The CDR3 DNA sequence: TGTGCCAGCAGCCTAAGACAGGTTCTGTCAGATACGCAGTATTTT.

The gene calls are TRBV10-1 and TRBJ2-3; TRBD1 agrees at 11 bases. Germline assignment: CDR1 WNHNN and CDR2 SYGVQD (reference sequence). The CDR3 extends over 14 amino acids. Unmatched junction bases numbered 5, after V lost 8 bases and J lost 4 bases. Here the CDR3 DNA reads TGCGCCAGCGCAAAGGACAGGGGGCCAGATACGCAGTATTTT. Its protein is CASAKDRGPDTQYF.

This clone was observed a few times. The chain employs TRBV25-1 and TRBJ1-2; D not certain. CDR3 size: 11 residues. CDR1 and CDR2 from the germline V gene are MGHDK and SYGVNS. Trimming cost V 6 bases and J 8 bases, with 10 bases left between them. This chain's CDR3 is CASREGHGYTF. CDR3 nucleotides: TGTGCCAGCAGGGAGGGTCACGGCTACACCTTC.

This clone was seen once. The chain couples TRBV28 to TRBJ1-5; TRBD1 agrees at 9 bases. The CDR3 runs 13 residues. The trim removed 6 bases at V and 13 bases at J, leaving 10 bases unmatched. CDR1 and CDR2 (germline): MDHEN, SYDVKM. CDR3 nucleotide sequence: TGTGCCAGCAGATCTACAGGGGGCCCTTTGCAGCATTTT. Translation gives CASRSTGGPLQHF.

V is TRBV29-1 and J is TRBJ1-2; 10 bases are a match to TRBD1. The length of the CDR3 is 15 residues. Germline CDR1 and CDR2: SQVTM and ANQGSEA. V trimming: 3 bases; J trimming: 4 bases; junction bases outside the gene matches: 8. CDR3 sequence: CSVESRDRGSYGYTF. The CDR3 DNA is TGCAGCGTTGAGTCTCGGGACAGGGGATCCTATGGCTACACCTTC.

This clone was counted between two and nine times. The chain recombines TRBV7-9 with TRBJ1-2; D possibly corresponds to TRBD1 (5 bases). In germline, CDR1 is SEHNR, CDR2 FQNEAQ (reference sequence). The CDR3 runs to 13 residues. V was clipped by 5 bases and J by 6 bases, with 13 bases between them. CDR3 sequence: CASSRGGANGYTF. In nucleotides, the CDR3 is TGTGCCAGCAGCCGAGGAGGGGCTAATGGCTACACCTTC.

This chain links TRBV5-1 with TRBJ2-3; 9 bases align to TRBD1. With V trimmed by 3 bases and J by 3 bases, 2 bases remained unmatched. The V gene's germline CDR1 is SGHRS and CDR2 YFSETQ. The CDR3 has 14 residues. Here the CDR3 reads CASSSGQGTDTQYF. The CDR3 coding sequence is TGCGCCAGCAGCTCAGGACAGGGGACAGATACGCAGTATTTT.

CDR3 protein: CASSIATGVNEQYF. CDR3 DNA sequence: TGTGCCAGTAGTATCGCGACAGGGGTGAACGAGCAGTACTTC. The chain combines TRBV19 with TRBJ2-7; 8 bases match TRBD1. Germline-derived CDR1 and CDR2 are LNHDA and SQIVND (reference sequence). The CDR3 sequence is 14 residues long. Trimming took 3 bases from V and 5 from J; bases not matched to a gene: 6.

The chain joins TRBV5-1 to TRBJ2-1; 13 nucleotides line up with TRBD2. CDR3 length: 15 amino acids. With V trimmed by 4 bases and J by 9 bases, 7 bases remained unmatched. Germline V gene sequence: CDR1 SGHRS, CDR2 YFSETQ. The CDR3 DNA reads TGCGCCAGCAGCCCCGGGACTAGCGGGGTCTTTGAGCAGTTCTTC. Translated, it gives CASSPGTSGVFEQFF.

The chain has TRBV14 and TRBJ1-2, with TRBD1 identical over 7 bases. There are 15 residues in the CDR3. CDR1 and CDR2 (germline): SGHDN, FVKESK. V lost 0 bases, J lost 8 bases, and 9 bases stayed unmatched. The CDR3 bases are TGTGCCAGCAGCCAAGATAGAACAGGGGCGCAAGGCTACACCTTC. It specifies CASSQDRTGAQGYTF.

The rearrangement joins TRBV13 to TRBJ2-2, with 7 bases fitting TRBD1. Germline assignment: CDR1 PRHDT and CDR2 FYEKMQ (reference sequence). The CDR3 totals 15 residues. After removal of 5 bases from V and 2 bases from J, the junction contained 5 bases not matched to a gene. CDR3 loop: CASSLGTENTGELFF. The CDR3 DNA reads TGTGCCAGCAGCCTCGGGACAGAAAACACCGGGGAGCTGTTTTTT.

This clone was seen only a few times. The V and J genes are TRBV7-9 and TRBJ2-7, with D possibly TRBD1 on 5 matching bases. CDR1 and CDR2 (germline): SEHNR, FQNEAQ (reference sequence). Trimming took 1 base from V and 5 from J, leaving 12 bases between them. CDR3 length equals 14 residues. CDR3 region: CASSLGGRGHEQYF. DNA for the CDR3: TGTGCCAGCAGCTTAGGGGGAAGGGGTCACGAGCAGTACTTC.

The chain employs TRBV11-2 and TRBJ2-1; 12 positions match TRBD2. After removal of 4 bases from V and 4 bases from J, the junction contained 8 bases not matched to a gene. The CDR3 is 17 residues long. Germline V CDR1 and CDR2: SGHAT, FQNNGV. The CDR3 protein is CASSSPWTSGAYNEQFF. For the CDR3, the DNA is TGTGCCAGCAGCTCCCCCTGGACTAGCGGGGCTTACAATGAGCAGTTCTTC.

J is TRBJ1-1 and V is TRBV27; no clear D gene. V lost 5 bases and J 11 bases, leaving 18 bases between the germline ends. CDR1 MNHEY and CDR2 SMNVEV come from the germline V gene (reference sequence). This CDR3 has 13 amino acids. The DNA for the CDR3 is TGTGCCAGCAGTCCCCTGTATGCGGAACGCGCTTTCTTT. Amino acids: CASSPLYAERAFF.